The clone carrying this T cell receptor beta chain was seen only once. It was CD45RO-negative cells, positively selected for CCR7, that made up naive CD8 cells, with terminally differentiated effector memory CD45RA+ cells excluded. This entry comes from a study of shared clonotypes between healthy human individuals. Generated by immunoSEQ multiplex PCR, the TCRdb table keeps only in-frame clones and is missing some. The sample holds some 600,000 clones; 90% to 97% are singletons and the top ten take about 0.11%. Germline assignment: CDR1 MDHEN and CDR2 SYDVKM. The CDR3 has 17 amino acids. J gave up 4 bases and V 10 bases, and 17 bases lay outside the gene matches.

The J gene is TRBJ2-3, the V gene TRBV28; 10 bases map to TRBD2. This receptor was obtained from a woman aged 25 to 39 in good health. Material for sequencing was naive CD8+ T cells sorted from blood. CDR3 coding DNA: TGTGCCAAAAGCGACGGTTTAGCGGGAGGTACGGCAGATACGCAGTATTTT. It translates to CAKSDGLAGGTADTQYF.